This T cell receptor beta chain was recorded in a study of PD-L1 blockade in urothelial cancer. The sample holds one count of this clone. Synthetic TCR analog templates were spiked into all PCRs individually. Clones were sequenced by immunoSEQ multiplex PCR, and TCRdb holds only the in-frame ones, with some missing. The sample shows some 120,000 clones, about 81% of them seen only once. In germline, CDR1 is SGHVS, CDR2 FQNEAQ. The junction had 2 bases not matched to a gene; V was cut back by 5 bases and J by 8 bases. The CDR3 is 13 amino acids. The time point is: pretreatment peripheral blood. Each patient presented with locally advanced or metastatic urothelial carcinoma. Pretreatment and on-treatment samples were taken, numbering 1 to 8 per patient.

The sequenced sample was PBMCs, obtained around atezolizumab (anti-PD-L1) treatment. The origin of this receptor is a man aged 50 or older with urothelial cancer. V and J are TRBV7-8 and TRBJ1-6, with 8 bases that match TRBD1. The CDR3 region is CASSAQGDSPLHF. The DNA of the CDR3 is TGTGCCAGCAGCGCACAGGGGGATTCACCCCTCCACTTT.